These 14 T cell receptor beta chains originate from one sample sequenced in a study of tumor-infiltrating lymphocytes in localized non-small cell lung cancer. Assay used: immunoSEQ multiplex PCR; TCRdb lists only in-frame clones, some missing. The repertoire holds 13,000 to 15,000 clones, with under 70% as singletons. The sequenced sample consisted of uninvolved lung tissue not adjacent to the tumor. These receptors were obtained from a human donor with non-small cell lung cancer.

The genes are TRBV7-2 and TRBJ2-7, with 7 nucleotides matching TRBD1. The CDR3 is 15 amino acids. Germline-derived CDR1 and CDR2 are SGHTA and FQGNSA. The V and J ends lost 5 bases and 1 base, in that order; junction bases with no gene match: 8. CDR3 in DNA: TGTGCCAGCAGCCAAAGGACAGGCAAATCCTACGAGCAGTACTTC. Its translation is CASSQRTGKSYEQYF.

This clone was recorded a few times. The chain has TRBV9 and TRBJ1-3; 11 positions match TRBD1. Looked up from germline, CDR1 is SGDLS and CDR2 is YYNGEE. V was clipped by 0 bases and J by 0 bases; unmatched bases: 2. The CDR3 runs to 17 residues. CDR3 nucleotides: TGTGCCAGCAGCGTAGGGGGGACAGGGGGCTCTGGAAACACCATATATTTT. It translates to CASSVGGTGGSGNTIYF.

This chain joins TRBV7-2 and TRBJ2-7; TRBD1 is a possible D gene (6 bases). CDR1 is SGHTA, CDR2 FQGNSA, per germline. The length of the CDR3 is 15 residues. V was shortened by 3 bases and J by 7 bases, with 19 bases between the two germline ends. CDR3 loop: CASSFWGRGLWEQYF. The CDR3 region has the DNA TGTGCCAGCAGCTTTTGGGGGCGTGGTTTGTGGGAGCAGTACTTC.

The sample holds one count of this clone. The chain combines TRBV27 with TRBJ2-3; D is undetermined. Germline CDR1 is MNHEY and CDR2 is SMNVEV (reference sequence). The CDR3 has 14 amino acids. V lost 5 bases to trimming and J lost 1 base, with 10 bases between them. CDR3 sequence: CASSPTRGTDTQYF. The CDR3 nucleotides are TGTGCCAGCAGTCCGACTCGGGGCACAGATACGCAGTATTTT.

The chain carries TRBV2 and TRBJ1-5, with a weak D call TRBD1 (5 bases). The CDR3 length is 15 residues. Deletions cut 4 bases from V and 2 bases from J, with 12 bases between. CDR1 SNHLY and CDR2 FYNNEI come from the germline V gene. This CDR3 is CASSGDGGGNQPQHF. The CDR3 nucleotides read TGTGCCAGCAGTGGGGATGGGGGGGGCAATCAGCCCCAGCATTTT.

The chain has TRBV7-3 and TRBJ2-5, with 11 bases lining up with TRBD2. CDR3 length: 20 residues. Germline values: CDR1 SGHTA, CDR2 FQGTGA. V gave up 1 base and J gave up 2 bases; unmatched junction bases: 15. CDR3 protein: CASSLKGLAGGTSSQETQYF. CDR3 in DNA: TGTGCCAGCAGCTTAAAGGGGCTAGCGGGAGGTACGAGCTCTCAAGAGACCCAGTACTTC.

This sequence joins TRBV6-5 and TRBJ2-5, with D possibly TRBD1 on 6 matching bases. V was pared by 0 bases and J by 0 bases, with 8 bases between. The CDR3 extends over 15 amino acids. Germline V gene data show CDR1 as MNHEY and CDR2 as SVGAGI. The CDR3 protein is CASSYSPGDQETQYF. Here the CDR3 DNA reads TGTGCCAGCAGTTACTCCCCAGGGGACCAAGAGACCCAGTACTTC.

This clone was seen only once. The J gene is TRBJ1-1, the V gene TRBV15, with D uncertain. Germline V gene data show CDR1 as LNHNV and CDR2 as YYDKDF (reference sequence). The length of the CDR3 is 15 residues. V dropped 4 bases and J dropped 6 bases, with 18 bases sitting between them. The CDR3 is CATSIDLRVGSEAFF. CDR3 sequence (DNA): TGTGCCACCAGCATAGACCTCCGGGTCGGGTCTGAAGCTTTCTTT.

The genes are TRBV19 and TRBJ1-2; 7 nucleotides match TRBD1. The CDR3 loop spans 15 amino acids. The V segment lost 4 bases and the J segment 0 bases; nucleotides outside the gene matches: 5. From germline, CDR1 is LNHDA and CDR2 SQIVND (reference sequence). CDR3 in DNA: TGTGCCAGTAGTACCGGGACAGCTCCTAACTATGGCTACACCTTC. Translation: CASSTGTAPNYGYTF.

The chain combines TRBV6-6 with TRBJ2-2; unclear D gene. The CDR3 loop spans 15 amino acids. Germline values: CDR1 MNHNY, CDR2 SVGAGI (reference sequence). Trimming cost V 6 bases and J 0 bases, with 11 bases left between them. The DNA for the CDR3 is TGTGCCAGCAGCCCCGACCCGACGAACACCGGGGAGCTGTTTTTT. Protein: CASSPDPTNTGELFF.

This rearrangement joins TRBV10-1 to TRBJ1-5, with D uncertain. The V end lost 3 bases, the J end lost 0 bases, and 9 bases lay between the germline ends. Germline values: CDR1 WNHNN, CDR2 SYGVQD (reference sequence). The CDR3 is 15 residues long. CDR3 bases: TGCGCCAGCAGTGAAAGGCAGTTTAGCAATCAGCCCCAGCATTTT. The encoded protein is CASSERQFSNQPQHF.

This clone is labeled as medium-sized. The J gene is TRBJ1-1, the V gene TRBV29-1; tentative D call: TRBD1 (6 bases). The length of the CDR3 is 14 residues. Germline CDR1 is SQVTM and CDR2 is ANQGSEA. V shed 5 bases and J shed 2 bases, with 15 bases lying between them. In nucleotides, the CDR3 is TGCAGCGTTCAAATAGGGGGAGGAAACACTGAAGCTTTCTTT. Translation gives CSVQIGGGNTEAFF.

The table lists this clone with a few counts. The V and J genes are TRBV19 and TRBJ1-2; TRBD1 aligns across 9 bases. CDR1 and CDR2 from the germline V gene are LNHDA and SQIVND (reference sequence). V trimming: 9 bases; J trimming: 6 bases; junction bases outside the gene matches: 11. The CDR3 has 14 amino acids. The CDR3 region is CASTPWDRVDGYTF. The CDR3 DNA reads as TGTGCCAGCACCCCTTGGGACAGGGTCGATGGCTACACCTTC. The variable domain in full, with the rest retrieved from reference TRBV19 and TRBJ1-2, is DGGITQSPKYLFRKEGQNVTLSCEQNLNHDAMYWYRQDPGQGLRLIYYSQIVNDFQKGDIAEGYSVSREKKESFPLTVTSAQKNPTAFYLCASTPWDRVDGYTFGSGTRLTVV.

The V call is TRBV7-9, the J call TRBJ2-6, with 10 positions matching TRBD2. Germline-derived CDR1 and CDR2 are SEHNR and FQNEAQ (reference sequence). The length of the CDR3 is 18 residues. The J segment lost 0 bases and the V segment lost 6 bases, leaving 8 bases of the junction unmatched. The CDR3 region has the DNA TGTGCCAGCAGTCTGGAGCGGGGGGGTTTCTCTGGGGCCAACGTCCTGACTTTC. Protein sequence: CASSLERGGFSGANVLTF.